Below, 18 T cell receptor beta chains from the same sample are listed, as sequenced in a study of control samples from healthy donors and cancer patients. The data were produced by immunoSEQ multiplex PCR, yet TCRdb's version contains in-frame clones alone and is incomplete. This sample has tens of thousands of clones; 88% occur once, and the top ten carry 13% to 15%. Input material: blood. Receptor source: an older woman in good health.

This clone was seen a few times. The V call is TRBV10-2, the J call TRBJ1-5, with 7 nucleotides matching TRBD1. This CDR3 is 15 amino acids long. V was clipped by 6 bases and J by 2 bases; unmatched bases: 7. Germline loops: CDR1 WSHSY, CDR2 SAAADI. The CDR3 sequence is CASRMTGSGNQPQHF. The CDR3 bases are TGCGCCAGCAGGATGACAGGGTCTGGCAATCAGCCCCAGCATTTT.

The chain is built from TRBV28 and TRBJ2-7; D is perhaps TRBD1 (5 bases). V was cut by 3 bases and J by 0 bases, with 15 bases left in between. The germline gives CDR1 MDHEN, CDR2 SYDVKM. The CDR3 runs to 16 residues. The CDR3 bases are TGTGCCAGCAGTTTGATAGGCAGGGTTAGCTCCTACGAGCAGTACTTC. It translates to CASSLIGRVSSYEQYF. Full variable domain (missing parts from reference TRBV28 and TRBJ2-7): DVKVTQSSRYLVKRTGEKVFLECVQDMDHENMFWYRQDPGLGLRLIYFSYDVKMKEKGDIPEGYSVSREKKERFSLILESASTNQTSMYLCASSLIGRVSSYEQYFGPGTRLTVT.

This rearrangement joins TRBV29-1 to TRBJ1-2, with 11 bases identical to TRBD1. CDR1 and CDR2 from the germline V gene are SQVTM and ANQGSEA. There are 15 residues in the CDR3. The V gene end was trimmed by 7 bases and the J gene end by 8 bases; junction bases not matched to a gene: 15. The CDR3 loop is CSAGQGASLESGYTF. The CDR3 bases are TGCAGCGCTGGACAGGGGGCCTCCCTTGAGTCCGGCTACACCTTC.

The chain joins TRBV6-5 to TRBJ1-4; unclear D gene. Germline values: CDR1 MNHEY, CDR2 SVGAGI. The CDR3 is 12 residues long. Trimming took 2 bases from V and 13 from J, leaving 11 bases between them. The DNA for the CDR3 is TGTGCCAGCAGTTACCTCCAAGGAGGACTGTTTTTT. Amino acid sequence: CASSYLQGGLFF.

The chain couples TRBV7-2 to TRBJ2-1; TRBD1 or TRBD2 may be the D gene (5 bases each). Between the trimmed V and J ends, which lost 6 bases and 4 bases, there was a span of 19 bases. CDR3 size: 16 residues. CDR1 SGHTA and CDR2 FQGNSA come from the germline V gene. In nucleotides, the CDR3 is TGTGCCAGCAGACCCTTACTTCAGGGAGCTTACAATGAGCAGTTCTTC. Amino acids: CASRPLLQGAYNEQFF.

The rearrangement joins TRBV7-2 to TRBJ2-2; 11 bases fit TRBD2. V was pared by 9 bases and J by 7 bases, with 13 bases of the junction left unmatched. This CDR3 comprises 16 residues. Germline CDR1 reads SGHTA; CDR2 reads FQGNSA. CDR3 residues: CARKSKLAGVGGELFF. In nucleotides, the CDR3 is TGTGCCAGAAAGAGTAAACTAGCGGGAGTGGGCGGGGAGCTGTTTTTT.

This clone was seen once. The V gene is TRBV19, the J gene TRBJ2-3; D assignment may be TRBD1 or TRBD2 (5 bases each). This CDR3 comprises 14 residues. Trimming pared 1 base from V and 5 bases from J, leaving 10 bases between. The germline V gene encodes CDR1 LNHDA and CDR2 SQIVND (reference sequence). CDR3 sequence reads: CASSIGGRGDTQYF. In DNA form, the CDR3 reads TGTGCCAGTAGTATAGGGGGGAGAGGAGATACGCAGTATTTT.

This clone was seen a handful of times. The chain uses TRBV6-2 or TRBV6-3 and TRBJ1-1; 9 positions match TRBD1. Trimming took 6 bases from V and 4 from J; bases not matched to a gene: 6. Per the germline V gene, CDR1 is MNHEY and CDR2 is SVGEGT. The length of the CDR3 is 14 residues. The CDR3 DNA sequence: TGTGCCAGCAGCCCGACAGGGGGTGTCACTGAAGCTTTCTTT. Its protein is CASSPTGGVTEAFF.

The CDR3 sequence is CASSWSSNQPQHF. DNA for the CDR3: TGTGCCAGCAGCTGGTCTAGCAATCAGCCCCAGCATTTT. This sequence joins TRBV28 and TRBJ1-5; D remains unclear. V was trimmed by 6 bases and J by 0 bases, leaving 6 bases between them. This CDR3 comprises 13 residues. CDR1 is MDHEN, CDR2 SYDVKM, per germline.

This chain uses TRBV30 with TRBJ1-1; a weak D match, TRBD1 (6 bases). The V end was cut by 2 bases, the J end by 4 bases, with 17 bases between. This CDR3 comprises 15 residues. Germline-derived CDR1 and CDR2 are GTSNPN and SVGIG (reference sequence). CDR3 loop: CAWSNSGVAGTEAFF. CDR3 DNA sequence: TGTGCCTGGAGTAACTCAGGGGTCGCGGGCACTGAAGCTTTCTTT.

Comments on this clone: At one boundary the junction diverges from the germline segment, which might be a read error. V usage is TRBV29-1 and J usage is TRBJ1-1; the D gene is possibly TRBD1 (6 bases). Germline CDR1 reads SQVTM; CDR2 reads ANQGSEA. The CDR3 length is 12 residues. The CDR3 sequence: CSVKEWGPEAFF. The CDR3 DNA sequence: TGCAGCGTTAAAGAGTGGGGGCCTGAAGCTTTCTTT.

This clone was recorded once. The V and J genes are TRBV10-2 and TRBJ2-5, with D possibly matching TRBD2 (5 bases). Germline lookup yields CDR1 WSHSY and CDR2 SAAADI. V lost 2 bases and J 7 bases, leaving 11 bases between the germline ends. The CDR3 is made up of 13 amino acids. The CDR3 spells CASSESTRGTQYF. For the CDR3, the DNA is TGCGCCAGCAGTGAGAGCACTCGGGGGACCCAGTACTTC.

The rearrangement joins TRBV24-1 to TRBJ2-1; TRBD1 matches at 7 bases. V shed 4 bases and J 10 bases; nucleotides not matched to a gene: 6. The germline CDR1 and CDR2 sequences are KGHDR and SFDVKD. The CDR3 has 13 amino acids. This chain's CDR3 is CATSEALTGEQFF. CDR3 DNA: TGTGCCACCAGTGAGGCCTTGACAGGGGAGCAGTTCTTC.

The chain carries TRBV5-1 and TRBJ2-1; a possible D gene is TRBD2 (6 bases). The CDR3 is made up of 15 amino acids. The V gene lost 8 bases and the J gene lost 2 bases, with 17 bases spanning the gap. CDR1 and CDR2 (germline): SGHRS, YFSETQ. CDR3 in DNA: TGCGCCAGTAACCTCGGGACTCAAACCTACAATGAGCAGTTCTTC. It is translated as CASNLGTQTYNEQFF.

The J gene is TRBJ1-5, the V gene TRBV3-1 (or the pseudogene TRBV3-2); 7 bases match TRBD1. The V gene's germline CDR1 is LGHDT and CDR2 YNNKEL (reference sequence). J lost 3 bases, V lost 1 base, and 6 bases had no gene match. The CDR3 is made up of 16 amino acids. The CDR3 is CASSQAAGTVNQPQHF. The CDR3 DNA is TGTGCCAGCAGCCAAGCGGCCGGGACAGTCAATCAGCCCCAGCATTTT.

The chain has TRBV20-1 and TRBJ2-1, with D hard to call. This CDR3 is built from 11 residues. Germline lookup yields CDR1 DFQATT and CDR2 SNEGSKA (reference sequence). CDR3 sequence (DNA): TGCAGAGACACCCCGGACAATGAGCAGTTCTTC. Translated: CRDTPDNEQFF.

V usage is TRBV7-3 and J usage is TRBJ1-6, with 8 bases that match TRBD1. The V gene end was trimmed by 4 bases and the J gene end by 9 bases; junction bases not matched to a gene: 5. CDR1 SGHTA and CDR2 FQGTGA come from the germline V gene. The CDR3 consists of 14 residues. The CDR3 DNA sequence: TGTGCCAGCAGCTACGGACAGGGTAGTTCACCCCTCCACTTT. It is translated as CASSYGQGSSPLHF.

This chain links TRBV11-1 with TRBJ1-1; D is possibly TRBD1 (5 bases). CDR3 length equals 13 residues. The germline V gene has CDR1 SGHAT and CDR2 FQDESV (reference sequence). V lost 5 bases and J 2 bases, leaving 9 bases between the germline ends. CDR3 loop: CASSRQLNTEAFF. DNA of the CDR3: TGTGCCAGCAGCCGACAGTTAAACACTGAAGCTTTCTTT. The whole variable domain, filled in from reference TRBV11-1 and TRBJ1-1, reads EAEVAQSPRYKITEKSQAVAFWCDPISGHATLYWYRQILGQGPELLVQFQDESVVDDSQLPKDRFSAERLKGVDSTLKIQPAELGDSAMYLCASSRQLNTEAFFGQGTRLTVV.